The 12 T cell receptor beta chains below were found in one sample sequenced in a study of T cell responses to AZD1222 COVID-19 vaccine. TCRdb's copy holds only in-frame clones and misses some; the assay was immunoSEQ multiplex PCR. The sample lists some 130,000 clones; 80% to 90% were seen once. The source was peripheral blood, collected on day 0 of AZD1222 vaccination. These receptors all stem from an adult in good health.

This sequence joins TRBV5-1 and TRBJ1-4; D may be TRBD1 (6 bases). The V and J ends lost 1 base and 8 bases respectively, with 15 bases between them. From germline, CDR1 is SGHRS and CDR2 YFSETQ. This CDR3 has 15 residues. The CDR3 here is CASSLTRGTSEKLFF. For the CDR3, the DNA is TGCGCCAGCAGCTTGACGAGAGGGACATCCGAAAAACTGTTTTTT. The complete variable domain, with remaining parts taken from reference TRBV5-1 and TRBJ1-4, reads KAGVTQTPRYLIKTRGQQVTLSCSPISGHRSVSWYQQTPGQGLQFLFEYFSETQRNKGNFPGRFSGRQFSNSRSEMNVSTLELGDSALYLCASSLTRGTSEKLFFGSGTQLSVL.

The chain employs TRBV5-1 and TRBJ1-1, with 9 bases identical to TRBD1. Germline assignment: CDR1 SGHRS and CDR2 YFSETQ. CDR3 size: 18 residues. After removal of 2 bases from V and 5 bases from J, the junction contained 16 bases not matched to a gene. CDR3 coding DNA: TGCGCCAGCAGCTTTGTCCCGCCCGTGGACAGGGGAGGTACTGAAGCTTTCTTT. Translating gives CASSFVPPVDRGGTEAFF.

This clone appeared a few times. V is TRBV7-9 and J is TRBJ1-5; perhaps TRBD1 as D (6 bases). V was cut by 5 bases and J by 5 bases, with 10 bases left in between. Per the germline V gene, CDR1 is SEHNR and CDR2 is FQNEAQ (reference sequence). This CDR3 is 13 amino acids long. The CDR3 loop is CASSRGQYQPQHF. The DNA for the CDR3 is TGTGCCAGCAGCCGTGGACAGTATCAGCCCCAGCATTTT.

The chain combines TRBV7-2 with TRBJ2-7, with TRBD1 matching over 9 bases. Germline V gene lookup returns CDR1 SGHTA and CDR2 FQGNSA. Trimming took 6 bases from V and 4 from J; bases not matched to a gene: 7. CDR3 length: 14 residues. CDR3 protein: CASSAGQGTYEQYF. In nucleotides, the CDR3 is TGTGCCAGCAGTGCCGGACAGGGGACGTACGAGCAGTACTTC.

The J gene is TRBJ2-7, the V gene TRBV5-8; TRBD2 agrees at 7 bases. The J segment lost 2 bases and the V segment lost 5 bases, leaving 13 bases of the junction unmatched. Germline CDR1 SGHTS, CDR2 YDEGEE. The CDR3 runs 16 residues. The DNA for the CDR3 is TGTGCCAGCAGGGGGGGGTCATTTCTGCTTCCCTACGAGCAGTACTTC. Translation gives CASRGGSFLLPYEQYF.

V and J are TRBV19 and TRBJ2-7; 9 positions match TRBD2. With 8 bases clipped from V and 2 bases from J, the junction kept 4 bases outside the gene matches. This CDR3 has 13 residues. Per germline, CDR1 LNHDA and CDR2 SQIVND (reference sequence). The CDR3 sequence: CASGREGTYEQYF. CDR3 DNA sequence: TGTGCCAGTGGGCGGGAGGGAACCTACGAGCAGTACTTC. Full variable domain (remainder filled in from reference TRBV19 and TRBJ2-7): DGGITQSPKYLFRKEGQNVTLSCEQNLNHDAMYWYRQDPGQGLRLIYYSQIVNDFQKGDIAEGYSVSREKKESFPLTVTSAQKNPTAFYLCASGREGTYEQYFGPGTRLTVT.

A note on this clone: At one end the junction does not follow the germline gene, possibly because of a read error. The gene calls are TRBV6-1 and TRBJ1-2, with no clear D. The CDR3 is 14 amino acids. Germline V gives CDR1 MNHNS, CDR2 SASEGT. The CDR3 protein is CASREATVSHGYTF. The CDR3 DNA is TGTGCCAGCAGGGAAGCAACAGTATCCCATGGCTACACCTTC.

CDR3 DNA: TGCGCCAGCAGCCGACTAGCCCAAGAGACCCAGTACTTC. It is translated as CASSRLAQETQYF. J is TRBJ2-5 and V is TRBV4-3; 7 nucleotides match TRBD2. V shed 4 bases and J 1 base; nucleotides not matched to a gene: 0. The germline V gene has CDR1 LGHNA and CDR2 YSLEER. This CDR3 has 13 amino acids.

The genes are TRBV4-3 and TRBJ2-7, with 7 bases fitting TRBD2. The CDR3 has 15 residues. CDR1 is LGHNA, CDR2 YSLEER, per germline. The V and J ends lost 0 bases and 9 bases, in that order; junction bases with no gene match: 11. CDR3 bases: TGCGCCAGCAGCCAAGAAAGCGGGACGGGTACTTGGCAGTACTTC. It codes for CASSQESGTGTWQYF.

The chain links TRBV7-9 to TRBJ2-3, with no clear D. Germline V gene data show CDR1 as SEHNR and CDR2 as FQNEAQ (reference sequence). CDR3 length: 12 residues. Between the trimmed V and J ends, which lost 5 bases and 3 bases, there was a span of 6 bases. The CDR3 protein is CASSGWTDTQYF. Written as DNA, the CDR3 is TGTGCCAGCAGCGGTTGGACAGATACGCAGTATTTT.

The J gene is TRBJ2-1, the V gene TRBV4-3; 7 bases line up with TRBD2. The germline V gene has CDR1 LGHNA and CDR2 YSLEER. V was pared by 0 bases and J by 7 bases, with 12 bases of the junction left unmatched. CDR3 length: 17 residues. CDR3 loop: CASSQEEERGLPNEQFF. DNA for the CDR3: TGCGCCAGCAGCCAAGAAGAAGAACGGGGACTACCTAATGAGCAGTTCTTC.

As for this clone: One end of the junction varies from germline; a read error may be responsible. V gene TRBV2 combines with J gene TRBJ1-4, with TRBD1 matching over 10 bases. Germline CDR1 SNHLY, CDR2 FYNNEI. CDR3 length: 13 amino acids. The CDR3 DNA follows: TGTGCCAGCGTCCGGGACAGGGGTGAACAACTGTTTTTT. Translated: CASVRDRGEQLFF.